Listed below are T cell receptor beta chains from one sample, sequenced in a study of identical twins. TCRdb re-called the 5' RACE reads with MiXCR, one entry per CDR3 protein. The table records around 670,000 distinct CDR3 sequences, over 5% of them present only once. Material for sequencing was naive T cells sorted from blood. All receptors come from a man between 18 and 35 years old in good health. Both conserved end residues are part of each CDR3. D genes are given only for firm matches. Expanded clones get a size class; other rows say once, few or many, or leave the size out.

D gene: -
V gene: TRBV24-1
CDR3 length: 16
J gene: TRBJ2-2
clone size: many
CDR3 protein: CATSDLGPGLTGELFF
CDR3 DNA: TGTGCCACCAGTGATTTGGGGCCGGGCTTGACCGGGGAGCTGTTTTTT

D gene: -
V gene: TRBV11-2
CDR3 length: 15
J gene: TRBJ2-5
clone size: many
CDR3 protein: CASSLAGAKQETQYF
CDR3 DNA: TGTGCCAGCAGCTTGGCTGGGGCAAAGCAAGAGACCCAGTACTTC

D gene: -
V gene: TRBV7-9
CDR3 length: 12
J gene: TRBJ1-1
clone size: -
CDR3 protein: CASSHQGREAFF
CDR3 DNA: TGTGCCAGCAGCCATCAAGGCAGGGAGGCTTTCTTT

D gene: -
V gene: TRBV30
CDR3 length: 11
J gene: TRBJ2-7
clone size: -
CDR3 protein: CAWNAGYEQYF
CDR3 DNA: TGTGCCTGGAACGCAGGCTACGAGCAGTACTTC

D gene: -
V gene: TRBV5-1
CDR3 length: 17
J gene: TRBJ2-2
clone size: many
CDR3 protein: CASNSWRGALKTGELFF
CDR3 DNA: TGCGCCAGCAATTCTTGGCGTGGGGCTCTAAAGACCGGGGAGCTGTTTTTT

D gene: TRBD1
V gene: TRBV7-9
CDR3 length: 16
J gene: TRBJ2-1
clone size: many
CDR3 protein: CASSGEDRGFYNEQFF
CDR3 DNA: TGTGCCAGCAGCGGGGAGGACAGGGGGTTTTACAATGAGCAGTTCTTC

D gene: -
V gene: TRBV7-3
CDR3 length: 15
J gene: TRBJ2-4
clone size: many
CDR3 protein: CASSLGLAPENIQYF
CDR3 DNA: TGTGCCAGCAGCTTAGGTCTAGCACCAGAAAACATTCAGTACTTC

D gene: -
V gene: TRBV29-1
CDR3 length: 12
J gene: TRBJ2-1
clone size: many
CDR3 protein: CSVDRGEMWQFF
CDR3 DNA: TGCAGCGTTGATCGGGGCGAGATGTGGCAGTTCTTC

D gene: -
V gene: TRBV9
CDR3 length: 15
J gene: TRBJ2-5
clone size: many
CDR3 protein: CASSVGGTGKETQYF
CDR3 DNA: TGTGCCAGCAGCGTAGGAGGTACAGGCAAGGAGACCCAGTACTTC

D gene: TRBD2
V gene: TRBV11-3
CDR3 length: 14
J gene: TRBJ2-1
clone size: many
CDR3 protein: CASSRTSGISEQFF
CDR3 DNA: TGTGCCAGCAGCCGGACTAGCGGGATCAGTGAGCAGTTCTTC

D gene: -
V gene: TRBV10-3
CDR3 length: 14
J gene: TRBJ2-7
clone size: many
CDR3 protein: CAISLLDGANEQYF
CDR3 DNA: TGTGCCATCAGTCTATTAGACGGAGCGAACGAGCAGTACTTC

D gene: -
V gene: TRBV7-2
CDR3 length: 14
J gene: TRBJ2-1
clone size: many
CDR3 protein: CASSLDVNLNEQFF
CDR3 DNA: TGTGCCAGCAGCTTAGATGTTAACCTCAATGAGCAGTTCTTC